This TCR beta chain comes out of a study of beta chain features in type 1 diabetes. Findings and limits, study-wide: Although PCR might favor shorter templates, it would do so equally in patients and controls. In all four CD4+ subsets, TCRB CDR3 length was significantly, moderately reduced in type 1 diabetes.

This clone was detected a few times. The antigen is unknown. The CDR3 contains 13 residues. Looked up from germline, CDR1 is MDHEN and CDR2 is SYDVKM. V lost 5 bases and J lost 11; bases outside the gene matches: 11. In all sorted populations, purity surpassed 98%. The investigators reverse transcribed all of the isolated RNA, so they sequenced expressed TCRB transcripts. Method: immunoSEQ multiplex PCR; TCRdb's copy keeps in-frame clones and lacks some. This sample has about 150,000 clones, with 7.8% found just once. The rearrangement uses TRBV28 and TRBJ1-2; TRBD1 matches at 7 bases. Sample: central memory CD4+ T cells from blood. The TCR originated in a woman in her forties with type 1 diabetes. The CDR3 DNA is TGTGCCAGCAGTCCGGGACAGTTGGTACGGTACACCTTC. This encodes CASSPGQLVRYTF.